Listed here is a single T cell receptor (beta chain). There are 15 residues in the CDR3. CDR1 is MNHEY, CDR2 SVGAGI, per germline. V lost 0 bases to trimming and J lost 0 bases, with 8 bases between them. Seattle patient enrollment occurred during active infection, with longitudinal follow-up thereafter. The data stem from a study of blood T cell repertoires in COVID-19. Study-level background: T cells, B-cell-depleted T cells, or PBMCs supplied cDNA or gDNA.

In the authors' methods: Amplification with reference gene primers provided the estimates of nucleated cell counts. The method was immunoSEQ multiplex PCR; TCRdb's version includes in-frame clones alone and lacks a portion of them. That table supplies the V and J calls and clone size; D and trimming were determined from the DNA. The sample lists hundreds of thousands of clones, 75% to 85% occurring once. The rearrangement joins TRBV6-5 to TRBJ1-2, with D uncertain. The clonotype comes from a man in his forties or fifties with COVID-19, enrolled during active disease. Sequenced input: peripheral blood. This CDR3 reads CASSYSSAANYGYTF. CDR3 DNA: TGTGCCAGCAGTTACTCTTCGGCGGCTAACTATGGCTACACCTTC.